Listed here are 10 T cell receptor beta chains from one sample, sequenced in a study of cytomegalovirus exposure and HLA in healthy donors (TCRdb year 2017). Library generation was performed with the immunoSEQ multiplex PCR assay. For the multiplex PCR, a mixture combining 60 forward primers for TCR Vbeta segments and 13 reverse primers for TCR Jbeta segments was used. TCRdb mirrors the immuneACCESS table, restricted to in-frame sequences. Some clones are absent from its copies; in checked studies, under half trace to an unresolved V gene, and the reason for the others is unknown. The sample records roughly 130,000 clones, just over 65% of which are singletons. About 1.6% of the sample rests with the top ten. Material: PBMCs. All receptors come from a man aged 18-30 years in good health and CMV-seronegative.

This clone has a handful of counts. The chain has TRBV2 and TRBJ1-4; D might be TRBD1 (5 bases). Germline lookup yields CDR1 SNHLY and CDR2 FYNNEI. The CDR3 is 13 amino acids. V was trimmed by 7 bases and J by 8 bases, leaving 14 bases between them. As DNA, the CDR3 is TGTGCCAGCATCATCGGCAGGGAAGAAAAACTGTTTTTT. Amino acid sequence: CASIIGREEKLFF.

The chain carries TRBV7-9 and TRBJ2-3; possible D gene TRBD2, 6 bases. There are 15 residues in the CDR3. V lost 8 bases, J lost 3 bases, and 18 bases lay in between. Germline CDR1 and CDR2: SEHNR and FQNEAQ (reference sequence). The CDR3: CASPVGGDGTDTQYF. CDR3 sequence (DNA): TGTGCCAGCCCGGTCGGCGGGGACGGAACAGATACGCAGTATTTT. Full variable domain (remainder filled in from reference TRBV7-9 and TRBJ2-3): DTGVSQNPRHKITKRGQNVTFRCDPISEHNRLYWYRQTLGQGPEFLTYFQNEAQLEKSRLLSDRFSAERPKGSFSTLEIQRTEQGDSAMYLCASPVGGDGTDTQYFGPGTRLTVL.

The rearrangement joins TRBV29-1 to TRBJ2-7, with 11 positions matching TRBD1. This CDR3 region has 13 residues. The ends lost 5 bases at V and 3 bases at J; junction bases unmatched: 3. The germline CDR1 and CDR2 sequences are SQVTM and ANQGSEA. CDR3 nucleotide sequence: TGCAGCGTTACCGGGACAGGGGGCTACGAGCAGTACTTC. Its protein is CSVTGTGGYEQYF.

The chain employs TRBV25-1 and TRBJ2-5; D is unresolved. The CDR3 totals 14 residues. Deletions cut 2 bases from V and 2 bases from J, with 9 bases between. The germline V gene encodes CDR1 MGHDK and CDR2 SYGVNS. CDR3 sequence reads: CASSEADFQETQYF. In DNA form, the CDR3 reads TGTGCCAGCAGTGAAGCAGACTTTCAAGAGACCCAGTACTTC.

This clone has a handful of counts. The chain is built from TRBV6-6 and TRBJ1-2; no clear D gene. The V gene's germline CDR1 is MNHNY and CDR2 SVGAGI (reference sequence). This CDR3 has 15 amino acids. Trimming stripped 0 bases from V and 3 bases from J, with 11 bases between. The chain's CDR3 is CASSYSPGRDYGYTF. CDR3 nucleotide sequence: TGTGCCAGCAGTTACTCCCCGGGGAGAGACTATGGCTACACCTTC.

The chain uses TRBV4-3 and TRBJ1-1; D is possibly TRBD1 (6 bases). The CDR3 length is 16 residues. V was trimmed by 0 bases and J by 3 bases, leaving 14 bases between them. Germline V gives CDR1 LGHNA, CDR2 YSLEER. The CDR3 region is CASSQDLWGQDTEAFF. The DNA of the CDR3 is TGCGCCAGCAGCCAAGACCTCTGGGGGCAGGACACTGAAGCTTTCTTT.

V gene TRBV6-1 combines with J gene TRBJ2-2; tentatively, D is TRBD1 (5 bases). CDR1 MNHNS and CDR2 SASEGT come from the germline V gene. Between the trimmed V and J ends, which lost 7 bases and 4 bases, there was a span of 13 bases. This CDR3 contains 14 residues. CDR3 DNA: TGTGCCAGCACCCGAGTAGGGGTCACCGGGGAGCTGTTTTTT. It translates to CASTRVGVTGELFF.

The chain links TRBV7-9 to TRBJ1-6; D might be TRBD1 (5 bases). This CDR3 has 14 residues. Germline-derived CDR1 and CDR2 are SEHNR and FQNEAQ (reference sequence). The CDR3 DNA sequence: TGTGCTATCGAAGGGGAGGGTGATGATTCACCCCTCCACTTT. It translates to CAIEGEGDDSPLHF.

The chain joins TRBV4-3 to TRBJ2-2, with 11 bases aligning to TRBD2. The V gene end was trimmed by 5 bases and the J gene end by 6 bases; junction bases not matched to a gene: 5. The CDR3 consists of 15 residues. The germline V gene has CDR1 LGHNA and CDR2 YSLEER. The CDR3: CASSVSGRVPGELFF. DNA for the CDR3: TGCGCCAGCAGCGTTAGCGGGAGGGTTCCCGGGGAGCTGTTTTTT.

The CDR3 DNA sequence: TGTGCCTGGACCCTAGGGGGGGGCCAAGAAGCTTTCTTT. It encodes CAWTLGGGQEAFF. The rearrangement links TRBV30 to TRBJ1-1; tentatively, D is TRBD1 (6 bases). The CDR3 is made up of 13 amino acids. Trimming cost V 4 bases and J 8 bases, with 17 bases left between them. In germline, CDR1 is GTSNPN, CDR2 SVGIG (reference sequence).